The text below deals with one TCR beta chain. This clonotype has a count of ten or more. The specificity of this receptor is unknown. There are no base qualities to consult, and no much larger clone falls within one base. This sample was taken from a study of response to subunit inactivated influenza vaccine (dated by TCRdb to 2017 to 2018). About the study as a whole: Deep quantitative profiling of the T cell receptor repertoire was used in the study to follow responses to a trivalent subunit inactivated influenza vaccine.

The full study reports these points: According to the authors, only a limited number of new T cells may be recruited by each seasonal influenza vaccination.

Inclusive of the bounding cysteine and phenylalanine, the CDR3 is 16 residues long. Here the CDR3 DNA is all that survives: 48 bases in frame from base 1. The germline V end is reduced by 6 bases and the J end by 6 bases; junction bases left unmatched: 8. CDR1 and CDR2 (SQVTM, ANQGSEA) derive from the germline V gene. The library came from RT-PCR. These reads were obtained on an Illumina HiSeq 2500. TCRdb reanalyzed the raw reads on its own, using fastp at Q25 for trimming and MiXCR for clone calling, and kept in-frame beta chains. Under each unique CDR3 protein, matching rows form one entry showing the most common genes and DNA. The sample table records hundreds of thousands of distinct CDR3 sequences; around a sixth of these occur just once. The ten largest clones add up to roughly 10% of the sample.

The chain links TRBV29-1 with TRBJ2-1; TRBD2 aligns with 16 central bases. This sequence originates from a man aged 45-60 years who received an inactivated influenza vaccine. Donor details come from another sample of the same person, matched by shared clones. The specimen comprised PBMCs from blood, sampled around 5 days after vaccination. CDR3 protein: CSVVGTSGRGFNEQFF. In nucleotides, the sequence is TGCAGCGTGGTTGGGACTAGCGGGAGGGGTTTCAATGAGCAGTTCTTC.